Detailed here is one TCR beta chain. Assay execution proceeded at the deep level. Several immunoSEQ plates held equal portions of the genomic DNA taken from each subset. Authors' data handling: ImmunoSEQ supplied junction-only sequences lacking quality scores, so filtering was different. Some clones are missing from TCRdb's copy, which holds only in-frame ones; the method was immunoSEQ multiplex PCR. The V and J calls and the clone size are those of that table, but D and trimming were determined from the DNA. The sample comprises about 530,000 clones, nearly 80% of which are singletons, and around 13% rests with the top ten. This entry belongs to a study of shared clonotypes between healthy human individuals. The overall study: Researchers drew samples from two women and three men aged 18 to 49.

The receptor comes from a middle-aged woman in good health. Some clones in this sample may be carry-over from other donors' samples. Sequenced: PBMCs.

CDR3 residues: CASTPGTNFYGDTQYF. In DNA, the CDR3 is TGTGCCAGCACCCCTGGGACTAATTTTTATGGAGATACGCAGTATTTT. This chain joins TRBV7-9 and TRBJ2-3; 7 nucleotides line up with TRBD2. The germline gives CDR1 SEHNR, CDR2 FQNEAQ (reference sequence). V was clipped by 7 bases and J by 5 bases; unmatched bases: 15. The CDR3 has 16 residues.